The entry that follows covers one TCR beta chain sequence. The antigen remains unidentified. This CDR3 spans 17 amino acids. With V trimmed by 5 bases and J by 1 base, 8 bases remained unmatched. CDR1 is MDHEN, CDR2 SYDVKM, per germline. The entry originates in a study of early T cells in non-severe SARS-CoV-2 infection. About the study: Sequenced material consisted of bulk RNA (from unsorted whole blood), and chains were unpaired.

Study results and caveats: Reliance on VDJdb matching favored anti-spike CD8 responses; private and CD4 specificities were missed.

Tagging with unique molecular identifiers was applied to individual cDNA molecules. TCRdb reprocessed the 5' RACE reads via MiXCR and lists one record per CDR3 protein. Among around 64,000 distinct CDR3 sequences listed, 10% to 15% were seen once. The source material was whole blood, sampled at baseline. The sequence was obtained from an adult who was a healthcare worker with PCR-confirmed SARS-CoV-2 infection or an uninfected control (not recorded which). The chain employs TRBV28 and TRBJ2-6; 7 bases match TRBD1. The CDR3 sequence: CASSLGTVISGANVLTF. The CDR3 DNA is TGTGCCAGCAGTCTTGGGACAGTGATTTCTGGGGCCAACGTCCTGACTTTC.